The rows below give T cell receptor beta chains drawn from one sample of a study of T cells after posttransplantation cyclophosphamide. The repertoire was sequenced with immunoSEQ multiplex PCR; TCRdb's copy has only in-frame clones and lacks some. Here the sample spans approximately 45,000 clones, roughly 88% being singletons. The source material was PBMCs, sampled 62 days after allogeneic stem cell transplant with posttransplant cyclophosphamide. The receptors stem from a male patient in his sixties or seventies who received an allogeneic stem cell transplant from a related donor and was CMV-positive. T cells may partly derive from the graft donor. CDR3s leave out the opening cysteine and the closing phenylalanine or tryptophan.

ASSQPSDRSYEQY	TRBV6-5	TRBJ2-7
ASSRQLPYNEQF	TRBV27	TRBJ2-1
ASSPQTSGGARQRSDTQY	TRBV18	TRBJ2-3
ASSQKLQTTDTQY	TRBV6-6	TRBJ2-3
ASSRERGTDTQY	TRBV6-4	TRBJ2-3
ASSEYRGNTEAF	TRBV10-2	TRBJ1-1
ASSLRVCVAF	TRBV11-3	TRBJ1-1
ASSLAAPYRDRSTGELF	TRBV7-6	TRBJ2-2
ASRRGGSVNSPLH	TRBV5-4	TRBJ1-6
ASKRQGSTDTQY	TRBV19	TRBJ2-3
ASSYSRSGYNSPLH	TRBV6-5	TRBJ1-6
ASSLGGGLAVEQF	TRBV5-1	TRBJ2-1